These T cell receptor beta chains were read from a single sample in a study of human T cells and chemical hapten exposure. TCRdb reanalysed the 5' RACE reads using MiXCR and keeps one entry per CDR3 protein. The data contain about 140,000 distinct CDR3 sequences, roughly 4.1% of them singletons. All receptors derive from a female donor in good health. Each CDR3 is given with its conserved first and last residue. The D gene is left open where the match is weak. Clone size is not always given. Where it is, it says once, few, many or a class for expanded clones.

v_gene	abundance	j_gene	d_gene	CDR3aa	CDR3nt
TRBV7-2	many	TRBJ2-5	TRBD1	CASSPGDSLQETQYF	TGTGCCAGCAGCCCAGGGGACAGTCTCCAAGAGACCCAGTACTTC
TRBV29-1	many	TRBJ1-1	-	CSVEIGENTEAFF	TGCAGCGTTGAAATCGGAGAGAACACTGAAGCTTTCTTT
TRBV28	few	TRBJ1-1	TRBD1	CAAYGTEGWGTEAFF	TGTGCCGCGTACGGGACAGAGGGTTGGGGAACTGAAGCTTTCTTT
TRBV20-1	-	TRBJ1-1	TRBD1	CSATASGGRTEAFF	TGCAGTGCTACGGCTTCAGGGGGCAGAACTGAAGCTTTCTTT
TRBV4-3	many	TRBJ1-6	-	CASSQVGSPLHF	TGCGCCAGCAGCCAAGTTGGTTCACCCCTCCACTTT
TRBV6-5	many	TRBJ1-1	TRBD1	CASRYGTGVTEAFF	TGTGCCAGCAGGTACGGGACAGGGGTCACTGAAGCTTTCTTT
TRBV3-1	many	TRBJ1-2	-	CASSLEVGVNYGYTF	TGTGCCAGCAGCCTCGAAGTCGGGGTTAACTATGGCTACACCTTC
TRBV20-1	many	TRBJ2-7	-	CSARSIGQGRDEQYF	TGCAGTGCTAGATCCATTGGGCAGGGGCGCGACGAGCAGTACTTC
TRBV20-1	many	TRBJ2-3	-	CSAPPAADTQYF	TGCAGTGCTCCGCCTGCAGCAGATACGCAGTATTTT
TRBV28	few	TRBJ1-5	TRBD1	CASTPTGGVMGNQPQHF	TGTGCCAGCACCCCGACAGGGGGCGTTATGGGGAATCAGCCCCAGCATTTT
TRBV14	many	TRBJ2-7	-	CASSQVFPSYEQYF	TGTGCCAGCAGCCAAGTGTTCCCCTCCTACGAGCAGTACTTC
TRBV15	many	TRBJ1-5	-	CATSTGQALSNQPQHF	TGTGCCACCAGCACTGGGCAGGCCCTCAGCAATCAGCCCCAGCATTTT
TRBV11-2	-	TRBJ2-7	-	CASSLNYRDYEQYF	TGTGCCAGCAGCTTAAACTACAGGGACTACGAGCAGTACTTC
TRBV20-1	many	TRBJ1-5	TRBD1	CSAGQGAYQPQHF	TGCAGTGCTGGACAGGGGGCTTATCAGCCCCAGCATTTT
TRBV7-9	many	TRBJ1-1	TRBD1	CASSSTGFSTEAFF	TGTGCCAGCAGCTCGACAGGGTTTAGCACTGAAGCTTTCTTT
TRBV11-3	many	TRBJ1-1	TRBD1	CASSLAGRGTTEAFF	TGTGCCAGCAGCTTAGCGGGCAGGGGGACAACTGAAGCTTTCTTT
TRBV6-1	many	TRBJ2-7	-	CASTNPGIIYEQYF	TGTGCCAGCACCAACCCAGGGATCATCTACGAGCAGTACTTC
TRBV7-9	few	TRBJ1-1	-	CASNCAENTEAFF	TGTGCCAGCAACTGCGCCGAGAACACTGAAGCTTTCTTT
TRBV7-9	many	TRBJ2-7	-	CASSQTSPHSYEQYF	TGTGCCAGCAGCCAGACTAGTCCACACTCCTACGAGCAGTACTTC
TRBV6-2/TRBV6-3	many	TRBJ1-1	TRBD1	CASSLDRGRDTEAFF	TGTGCCAGCAGTCTCGACAGGGGGCGAGATACTGAAGCTTTCTTT
TRBV5-1	few	TRBJ2-5	TRBD1	CASRPYGTGVLGPYQYF	TGCGCCAGCAGACCCTATGGGACAGGGGTACTGGGGCCATATCAATACTTC
TRBV7-6	many	TRBJ2-3	-	CASSFVRTAGADTQYF	TGTGCCAGCAGCTTCGTGAGGACGGCGGGCGCAGATACGCAGTATTTT
TRBV6-6	-	TRBJ2-7	-	CASSPRPAGNEQYF	TGTGCCAGCAGTCCGCGACCGGCCGGTAACGAGCAGTACTTC
TRBV7-8	many	TRBJ1-5	-	CASSLRRDYSNQPQHF	TGTGCCAGCAGCTTAAGAAGGGATTATAGCAATCAGCCCCAGCATTTT
TRBV14	many	TRBJ2-3	TRBD2	CASSQPGFWGTSGTDTQYF	TGTGCCAGCAGCCAACCCGGCTTTTGGGGGACTAGCGGAACAGATACGCAGTATTTT
TRBV20-1	-	TRBJ2-3	TRBD1	CSAEKVGQGEPDTQYF	TGCAGTGCGGAAAAAGTGGGGCAGGGGGAGCCAGATACGCAGTATTTT
TRBV24-1	many	TRBJ2-2	-	CATGSLNGAAKAGELFF	TGTGCCACCGGATCACTCAATGGGGCGGCGAAGGCCGGGGAGCTGTTTTTT
TRBV6-5	many	TRBJ2-3	TRBD2	CASSPGLAGPLNTDTQYF	TGTGCCAGCAGCCCTGGACTAGCGGGGCCTCTCAACACAGATACGCAGTATTTT
TRBV4-3	many	TRBJ2-7	TRBD2	CASSQDSGLAYEQYF	TGCGCCAGCAGCCAAGATTCGGGACTAGCTTACGAGCAGTACTTC